The rows below give T cell receptor beta chains drawn from one sample of a study of T cell responses to AZD1222 COVID-19 vaccine. Measured with immunoSEQ multiplex PCR; TCRdb has only the in-frame clones, and not every one. There are 85,000 to 120,000 clones in the sample; 85% to 90% occur only once, and 5% lies in the top ten. The sequencing here drew on peripheral blood, taken on day 0 of AZD1222 vaccination. Receptors were obtained from an adult in good health. CDR3s include the opening cysteine and the closing phenylalanine or tryptophan. Fields, in order: J gene, D gene, V gene, clone size, CDR3 DNA, CDR3 protein. A D gene is named only where the DNA matches it firmly. Only some rows state a clone size, as once, few, many or a class for expanded clones.

>TRBJ1-5|TRBD1|TRBV7-8|.
TGTGCCAGCGGCCCGGGACAGGGGGCGCGGAATCAGCCCCAGCATTTT
CASGPGQGARNQPQHF
>TRBJ2-7|.|TRBV11-2|once
TGTGCCAGCAGCTTTCGGACAGATGTCGACGAGCAGTACTTC
CASSFRTDVDEQYF
>TRBJ1-4|TRBD1|TRBV7-9|.
TGTGCCAGCAGCCTGGGCTTGGGACAGCCTAATGAAAAACTGTTTTTT
CASSLGLGQPNEKLFF
>TRBJ2-7|TRBD1|TRBV4-1|.
TGCGCCAGCAGCCAAGGGGGACAGGGGGCTGGCGAGCAGTACTTC
CASSQGGQGAGEQYF
>TRBJ1-1|.|TRBV6-1|.
TGTGCCAGCAGTGAAGGTCTGAGGACTGAAGCTTTCTTT
CASSEGLRTEAFF
>TRBJ2-7|.|TRBV14|few
TGTGCCAGCAGCCCCCCAGGGGCGCGAAGTAAGTACGAGCAGTACTTC
CASSPPGARSKYEQYF
>TRBJ1-2|.|TRBV28|.
TGTGCCAGCAGTTTGGGGCAGTTCTATGGCTACACCTTC
CASSLGQFYGYTF
>TRBJ2-7|TRBD1|TRBV28|.
TGTGCCAGCAGTCCCGAACCGGGACAGCCCTACGAGCAGTACTTC
CASSPEPGQPYEQYF
>TRBJ2-1|.|TRBV7-9|.
TGTGCCAGCAGCTTGTTCCGGGACCGCAACCACAATGAGCAGTTCTTC
CASSLFRDRNHNEQFF
>TRBJ2-7|.|TRBV5-5|.
TGTGCCAGCAGCCTCTTAAATTCCTGGCAGTACTTC
CASSLLNSWQYF
>TRBJ2-7|TRBD1|TRBV18|.
TGTGCCAGCTCACCACCCGGGACAGGGACCTCCTACGAGCAGTACTTC
CASSPPGTGTSYEQYF
>TRBJ2-5|.|TRBV7-3|.
TGTGCCAGCAGTAGTAGTCCCCAAGAGACCCAGTACTTC
CASSSSPQETQYF
>TRBJ2-3|.|TRBV4-1|.
TGCGCCAGCAGCCCCCACGGAGCGGCTAGCACAGATACGCAGTATTTT
CASSPHGAASTDTQYF
>TRBJ2-2|.|TRBV5-1|.
TGCGCCAGCAGCTTGGGGGTCACCGGGGAGCTGTTTTTT
CASSLGVTGELFF
>TRBJ2-6|TRBD1|TRBV7-6|.
TGTGCCAGCAGCTTAGGGACAGGGGGCTCCCTCTCTGGGGCCAACGTCCTGACTTTC
CASSLGTGGSLSGANVLTF
>TRBJ1-2|.|TRBV28|.
TGTGCCAGCAGTGAGACTTCGGACTATGGCTACACCTTC
CASSETSDYGYTF
>TRBJ1-6|TRBD1|TRBV6-5|few
TGTGCCACCTCGGCGACAGGGGACAATTCACCCCTCCACTTT
CATSATGDNSPLHF
>TRBJ1-2|.|TRBV2|.
TGTGCCAGCACTATGGGGGACGGCTACACCTTC
CASTMGDGYTF
>TRBJ1-3|.|TRBV30|.
TGTGCCTGCCGTGGGAGGGAAAGCTCTGGAAACACCATATATTTT
CACRGRESSGNTIYF
>TRBJ2-2|TRBD1|TRBV5-1|.
TGCGCCAGCAGCGGGGGACAGGGAGGATCGACCGGGGAGCTGTTTTTT
CASSGGQGGSTGELFF
>TRBJ2-7|TRBD2|TRBV30|.
TGTGCCTGGAGCAAGACTAGCGGTGGGACCTACGAGCAGTACTTC
CAWSKTSGGTYEQYF
>TRBJ2-7|.|TRBV10-3|.
TGTGCCATCAGTGAGTCTGGGAATCCCTACGAGCAGTACTTC
CAISESGNPYEQYF
>TRBJ2-1|TRBD1|TRBV7-6|.
TGTGCCAGCAGCCTAATGGGACAGGGTGGCAATGAGCAGTTCTTC
CASSLMGQGGNEQFF
>TRBJ2-2|TRBD2|TRBV14|.
TGTGCCAGCAGCCCACTTAGCGGGAGGGCCCTCAAGGACACCGGGGAGCTGTTTTTT
CASSPLSGRALKDTGELFF
>TRBJ1-2|.|TRBV5-8|.
TGTGCCAGCAGCCAAAGACACGCCACGAAATATGGCTACACCTTC
CASSQRHATKYGYTF
>TRBJ2-4|.|TRBV7-2|.
TGTGCCAGCGAAGTAGACGTCGAAAACATTCAGTACTTC
CASEVDVENIQYF
>TRBJ1-4|.|TRBV4-3|.
TGCGCCAGCAGCCCCCAGTCCGGACAGAAAAATGAAAAACTGTTTTTT
CASSPQSGQKNEKLFF
>TRBJ2-1|TRBD1|TRBV29-1|.
TGCAGCGTTGACAACCGGGACAGGGAGCAGTTCTTC
CSVDNRDREQFF
>TRBJ2-7|TRBD1|TRBV5-1|.
TGCGCCAGCAGCTGGGGGACAGGGGCCGAGCAGTACTTC
CASSWGTGAEQYF
>TRBJ1-5|TRBD1|TRBV28|.
TGTGCCAGCAGTTTTTTGGGACAGGGGGCTCAGCCCCAGCATTTT
CASSFLGQGAQPQHF
>TRBJ1-4|.|TRBV19|.
TGTGCCAGTAGTATCCAGGATAGTAATGAAAAACTGTTTTTT
CASSIQDSNEKLFF
>TRBJ2-1|TRBD2|TRBV29-1|.
TGCAGCGTTCCACTAGCGGGAGCCTACAATGAGCAGTTCTTC
CSVPLAGAYNEQFF
>TRBJ1-2|.|TRBV9|.
TGTGCCAGCAGCGTTCGAGCCTATTCTAACTATGGCTACACCTTC
CASSVRAYSNYGYTF
>TRBJ2-2|TRBD1|TRBV10-3|once
TGTGCCATCAGGGACAGGGGGCCCGGGGAGCTGTTTTTT
CAIRDRGPGELFF
>TRBJ1-6|TRBD1|TRBV7-3|.
TGTGCCAGCAGCTCGGACAGGATTAATTCACCCCTCCACTTT
CASSSDRINSPLHF
>TRBJ1-4|TRBD1|TRBV5-1|.
TGCGCCAGCAGCTCGGGACAGGGGCGAGTTGGAAAACTGTTTTTT
CASSSGQGRVGKLFF
>TRBJ2-6|.|TRBV19|few
TGTGCCAGTAAGGGGGGCACTGGGGCCAACGTCCTGACTTTC
CASKGGTGANVLTF
>TRBJ1-2|.|TRBV9|.
TGTGCCAGCAGCCCAAGAGGGACGCGAACTAACTATGGCTACACCTTC
CASSPRGTRTNYGYTF
>TRBJ2-5|TRBD1|TRBV10-2|.
TGCGCCAGCAGTTCGGGACAGACGCAAGAGACCCAGTACTTC
CASSSGQTQETQYF
>TRBJ1-1|TRBD1|TRBV7-7|few
TGTGCTAGCAGCTTAGACAGGGACACTGAAGCTTTCTTT
CASSLDRDTEAFF
>TRBJ1-5|.|TRBV3-1/TRBV3-2|.
TGTGCCAGCAGCCAAAGCCCGGGTCAGCCCCAGCATTTT
CASSQSPGQPQHF